The 5 T cell receptor beta chains reported below all come from one sample, sequenced in a study of blood T cells in healthy people across ages. It was with a sample-barcoded 5' primer and a J-beta primer mix that a second PCR of roughly 7 to 12 cycles was run. In TCRdb, the 5' RACE reads were re-called with MiXCR into one record per CDR3 protein. The sample lists about 2 million distinct CDR3 sequences; 40% to 55% were seen once. Specimen: blood. These TCRs come from a middle-aged woman in good health.

The V call is TRBV7-9, the J call TRBJ2-5; D ambiguous. Per germline, CDR1 SEHNR and CDR2 FQNEAQ (reference sequence). V dropped 2 bases and J dropped 11 bases, with 12 bases sitting between them. CDR3 size: 12 residues. The CDR3 sequence: CASSLPDNEQYF. The CDR3 DNA reads as TGTGCCAGCAGCTTACCAGACAATGAGCAGTACTTC.

The CDR3, as DNA: TGTGCCAGCAGAGAAAGGGGGGGTATGGATACGCAGTATTTT. Its protein is CASRERGGMDTQYF. This chain connects TRBV6-5 to TRBJ2-3, with a possible D match to TRBD2 (7 bases). Trimming left V 6 bases short and J 6 bases short, with 16 bases between. The CDR3 consists of 14 residues. CDR1 is MNHEY and CDR2 is SVGAGI in the germline V gene.

This clonotype appeared a few times. The chain is built from TRBV10-3 and TRBJ2-5; D gene unclear. This CDR3 has 13 residues. Germline CDR1 is ENHRY and CDR2 is SYGVKD. With 0 bases removed from V and 11 bases from J, the gap between germline ends came to 13 bases. The CDR3 sequence is CAISESIQESQYF. CDR3 in DNA: TGTGCCATCAGTGAGTCGATCCAAGAGTCGCAGTACTTC.

The V gene is TRBV5-6, the J gene TRBJ1-1, with 7 nucleotides matching TRBD1. This CDR3 region has 16 residues. V was clipped by 4 bases and J by 3 bases; unmatched bases: 12. The V gene's germline CDR1 is SGHDT and CDR2 YYEEEE. The CDR3 region is CASSRIDHRGDTEAFF. The CDR3 bases are TGTGCCAGCAGCCGAATTGACCACAGGGGAGACACTGAAGCTTTCTTT.

This chain joins TRBV12-3 or TRBV12-4 and TRBJ1-2; possible D gene TRBD1, 6 bases. The CDR3 is 14 residues long. The germline V and J ends were trimmed by 5 bases and 4 bases, with 14 bases remaining between them. This CDR3 is CASSAQGMLYGYTF. CDR3 DNA: TGTGCCAGCAGTGCGCAGGGGATGCTCTATGGCTACACCTTC.